The clone carrying this T cell receptor beta chain was observed a few times. Unique molecular identifiers were incorporated into the prepared TCRbeta library. MiXCR, run by TCRdb on the PCR reads, gives a single entry per CDR3 protein. The sample yields about 690,000 distinct CDR3 sequences, over 15% seen once. This entry comes from a study of T-cell reconstitution after alpha-beta-depleted transplantation in children. CDR1 is MNHNS and CDR2 is SASEGT in the germline V gene. The CDR3 runs to 13 residues. V lost 7 bases to trimming and J lost 4 bases, with 13 bases between them. The starting material was PBMCs from the stem cell graft donor, obtained from the stem cell graft. The source of this sequence is a human donor who donated a stem cell graft to a child with acute myeloid leukemia. The chain couples TRBV6-1 to TRBJ1-1; no clear D gene. The DNA of the CDR3 is TGTGCCAGCACGGTGGGCCGGGGCACTGAAGCTTTCTTT. Its protein product is CASTVGRGTEAFF.